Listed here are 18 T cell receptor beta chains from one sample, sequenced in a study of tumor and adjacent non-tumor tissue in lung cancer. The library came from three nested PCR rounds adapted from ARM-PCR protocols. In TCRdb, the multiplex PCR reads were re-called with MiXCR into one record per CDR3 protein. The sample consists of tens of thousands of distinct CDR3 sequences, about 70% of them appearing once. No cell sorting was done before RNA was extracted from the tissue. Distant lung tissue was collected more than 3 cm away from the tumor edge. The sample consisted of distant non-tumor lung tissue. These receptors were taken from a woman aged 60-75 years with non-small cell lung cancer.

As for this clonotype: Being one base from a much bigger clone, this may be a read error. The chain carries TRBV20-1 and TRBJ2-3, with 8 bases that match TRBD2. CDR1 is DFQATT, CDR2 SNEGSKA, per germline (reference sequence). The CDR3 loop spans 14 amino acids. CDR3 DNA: TGCAGTGCTAGAGATACTAGCGGCACAGATATGCAGTATTTT. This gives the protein CSARDTSGTDMQYF.

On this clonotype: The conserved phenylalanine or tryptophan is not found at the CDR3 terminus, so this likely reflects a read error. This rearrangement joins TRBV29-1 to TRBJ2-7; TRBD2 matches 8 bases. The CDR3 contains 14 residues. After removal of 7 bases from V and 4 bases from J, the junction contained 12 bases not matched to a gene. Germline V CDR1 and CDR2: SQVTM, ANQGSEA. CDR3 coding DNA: TGCAGCGCTGGACCTAGCGGGTCTACGTACGAGCAGTACATC. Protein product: CSAGPSGSTYEQYI.

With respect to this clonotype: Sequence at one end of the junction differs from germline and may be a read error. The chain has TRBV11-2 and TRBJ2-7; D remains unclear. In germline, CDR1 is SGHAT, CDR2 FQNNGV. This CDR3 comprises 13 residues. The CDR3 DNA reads TGTACCAGCAGCCGCGAGATTGTGTACGAGCAGTACTTC. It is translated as CTSSREIVYEQYF.

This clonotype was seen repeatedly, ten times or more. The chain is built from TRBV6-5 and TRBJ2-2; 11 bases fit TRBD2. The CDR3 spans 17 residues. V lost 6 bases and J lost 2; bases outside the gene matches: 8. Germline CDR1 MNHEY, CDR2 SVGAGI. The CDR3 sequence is CASSRLAGIDNTGELFF. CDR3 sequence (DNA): TGTGCCAGCAGCCGACTAGCGGGGATCGATAACACCGGGGAGCTGTTTTTT.

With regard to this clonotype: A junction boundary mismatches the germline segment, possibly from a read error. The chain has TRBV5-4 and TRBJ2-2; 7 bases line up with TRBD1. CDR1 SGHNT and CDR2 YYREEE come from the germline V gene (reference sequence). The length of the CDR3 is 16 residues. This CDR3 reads CASSQGTRRSTGDLFF. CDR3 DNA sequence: TGTGCCAGCAGCCAAGGGACCCGTCGTTCCACAGGGGACCTGTTTTTT.

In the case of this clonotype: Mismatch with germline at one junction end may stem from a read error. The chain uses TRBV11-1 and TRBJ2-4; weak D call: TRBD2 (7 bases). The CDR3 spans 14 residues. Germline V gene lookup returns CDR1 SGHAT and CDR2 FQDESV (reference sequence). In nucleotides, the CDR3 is TGTTCCAGCAGCTTATTGGGGGGGGCAAACATTCAGTACTTC. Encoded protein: CSSSLLGGANIQYF.

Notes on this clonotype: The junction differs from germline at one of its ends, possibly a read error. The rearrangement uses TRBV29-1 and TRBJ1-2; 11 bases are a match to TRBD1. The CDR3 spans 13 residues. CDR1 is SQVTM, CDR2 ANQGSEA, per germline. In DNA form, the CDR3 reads TGCAGCGTTCCGGGACAGGGGGGCTATGGCTACGCCTTC. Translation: CSVPGQGGYGYAF.

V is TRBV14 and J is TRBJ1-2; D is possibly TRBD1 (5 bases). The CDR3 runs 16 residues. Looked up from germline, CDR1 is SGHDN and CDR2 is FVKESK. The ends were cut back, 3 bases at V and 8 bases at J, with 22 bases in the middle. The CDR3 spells CASSHARAGWGVGYTF. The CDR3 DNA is TGTGCCAGCAGCCATGCCAGGGCAGGGTGGGGTGTCGGCTACACCTTC.

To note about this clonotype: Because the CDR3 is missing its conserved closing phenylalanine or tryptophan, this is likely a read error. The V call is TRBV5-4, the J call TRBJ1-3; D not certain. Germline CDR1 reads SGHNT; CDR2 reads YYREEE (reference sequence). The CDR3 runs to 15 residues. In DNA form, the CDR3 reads TGTGCCAGCGGCTTGGCGGGTAGCTCTGGAAACACCATATATTGT. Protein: CASGLAGSSGNTIYC.

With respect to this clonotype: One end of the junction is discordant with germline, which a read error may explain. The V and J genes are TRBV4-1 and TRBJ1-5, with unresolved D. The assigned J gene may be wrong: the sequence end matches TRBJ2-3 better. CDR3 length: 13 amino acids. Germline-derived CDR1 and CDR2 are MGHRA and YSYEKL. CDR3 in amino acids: CASNQVLNQPQYF. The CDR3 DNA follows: TGTGCCAGCAACCAAGTTCTCAATCAGCCCCAGTATTTT.

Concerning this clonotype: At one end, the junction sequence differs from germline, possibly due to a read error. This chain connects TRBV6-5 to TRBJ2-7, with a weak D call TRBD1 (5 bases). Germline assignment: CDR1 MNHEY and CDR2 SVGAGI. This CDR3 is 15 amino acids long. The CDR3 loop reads CDSSCSTGISYEQYF. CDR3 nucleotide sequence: TGTGACAGCAGTTGCTCAACAGGAATCTCCTACGAGCAGTACTTC.

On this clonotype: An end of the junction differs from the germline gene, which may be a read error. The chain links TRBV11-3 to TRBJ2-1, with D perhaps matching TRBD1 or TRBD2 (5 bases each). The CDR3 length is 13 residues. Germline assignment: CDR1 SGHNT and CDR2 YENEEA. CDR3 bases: TGTGCCGGCAGTAGGGGAGTCGCGAATGAGCAGTTCTTC. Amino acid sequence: CAGSRGVANEQFF.

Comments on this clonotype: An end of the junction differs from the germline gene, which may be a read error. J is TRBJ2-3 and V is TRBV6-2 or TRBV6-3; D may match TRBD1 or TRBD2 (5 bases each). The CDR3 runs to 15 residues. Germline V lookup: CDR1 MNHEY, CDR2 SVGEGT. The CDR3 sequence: CASSPDEGMADMQYF. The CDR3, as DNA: TGTGCCAGCAGTCCGGACGAGGGGATGGCAGATATGCAGTATTTT.

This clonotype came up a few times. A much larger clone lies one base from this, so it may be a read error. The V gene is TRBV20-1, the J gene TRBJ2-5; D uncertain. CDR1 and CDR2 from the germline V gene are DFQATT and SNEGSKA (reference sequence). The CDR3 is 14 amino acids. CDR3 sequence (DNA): TGCAATGCTAGAGATTTAGGCACCTTAGAGACCCAGTACTTC. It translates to CNARDLGTLETQYF.

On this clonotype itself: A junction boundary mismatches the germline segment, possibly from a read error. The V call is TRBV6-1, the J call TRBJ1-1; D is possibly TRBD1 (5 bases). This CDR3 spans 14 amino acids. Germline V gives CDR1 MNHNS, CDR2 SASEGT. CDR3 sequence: CASSYDSSNTEPFF. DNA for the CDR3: TGTGCCAGCAGCTACGACAGCTCGAACACTGAACCTTTCTTT.

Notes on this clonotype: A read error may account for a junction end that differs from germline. Here the CDR3 reads CVSSSGQDTEELFF. The CDR3, as DNA: TGTGTCAGCAGTTCGGGACAGGACACCGAGGAGCTGTTTTTT. The chain combines TRBV5-4 with TRBJ2-2, with 8 bases aligning to TRBD1. Germline V gene sequence: CDR1 SGHNT, CDR2 YYREEE (reference sequence). This CDR3 is 14 amino acids long.

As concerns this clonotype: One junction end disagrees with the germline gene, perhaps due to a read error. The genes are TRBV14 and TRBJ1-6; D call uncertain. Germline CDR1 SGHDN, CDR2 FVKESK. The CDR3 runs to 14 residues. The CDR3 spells CDSSLIRNESPLHF. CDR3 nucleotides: TGTGACAGCAGCCTTATTAGGAATGAATCACCCCTCCACTTT.

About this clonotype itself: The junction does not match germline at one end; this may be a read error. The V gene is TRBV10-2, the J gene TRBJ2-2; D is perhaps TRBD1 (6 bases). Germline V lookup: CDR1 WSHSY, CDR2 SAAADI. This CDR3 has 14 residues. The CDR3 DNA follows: TGCGCTAGCAGGGCAGGGGCGAACGCCGGGGAGCTGTTTTTT. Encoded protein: CASRAGANAGELFF.